This T cell receptor beta chain was found in a study of T cell repertoires in ileal Crohn's disease. Looking at the study overall: Patients had a median approximately 7.3-year disease duration, and less than 40% were active smokers. Surgery for a complication: stricturing in roughly 61%, penetrating in approximately 40%. About half of patients got postoperative therapy: 11 thiopurines, 18 anti-TNF.

Broader study findings: Endoscopic recurrence occurred in every patient whose clonality exceeded 26.8%.

Germline-derived CDR1 and CDR2 are SGHNT and YENEEA. CDR3 length equals 14 residues. The junction had 8 bases not matched to a gene; V was cut back by 3 bases and J by 9 bases. A remark on this clone: Its antigen is unknown.

Clones were read by immunoSEQ multiplex PCR, and TCRdb kept only the in-frame ones, dropping some. The sample consists of approximately 12,000 clones, around 80% of them appearing once. The sequence came from an adult with Crohn's disease. Sequencing was carried out using ileal tissue. This rearrangement joins TRBV11-3 to TRBJ2-1, with 7 bases identical to TRBD1. The DNA for the CDR3 is TGTGCCAGCAGCTTCTCGTACAGGGGTGGTGAGCAGTTCTTC. It specifies CASSFSYRGGEQFF.